This T cell receptor beta chain was profiled in a study of T cells in Graves' hyperthyroidism and ophthalmopathy (dated by TCRdb to the late 2010s). Study-level background: Peripheral blood samples were taken at the time of initial diagnosis, prior to any treatment. A discovery cohort of 95 to 100 patients, approximately 45 with Graves' ophthalmopathy and about 58 with stable Graves' hyperthyroidism, was used to find distinguishing TCR V-J signatures. Whether ophthalmopathy could be predicted prospectively was tested in an independent validation cohort made up of about 18 hyperthyroidism patients plus 17 patients who later progressed to ophthalmopathy. The 85 to 100 discovery patients were divided at random into training and test sets in a 7:3 ratio. In six Graves' hyperthyroidism patients, the study also compared T-cell repertoires from thyroid tissue with T-cell repertoires from blood. Following sampling, methimazole starting at 30 mg daily was given to hyperthyroidism patients, and high-dose intravenous methylprednisolone was given to ophthalmopathy patients. The paper describes TCR Vbeta CDR3 sequencing of some 130 peripheral blood samples, made up of some 40 ophthalmopathy patients, around 78 hyperthyroidism patients and roughly 17 progressor patients. General conclusions and limits of the study: Sample size was not statistically predetermined, and investigators were not blinded to group allocation. In validation, the model predicted progression to ophthalmopathy a median of around 6.5 months before onset, with about 70% sensitivity and about 72% specificity. Most expanded thyroid clonotypes (frequency above 0.001) were also detected in blood, suggesting blood repertoires may reflect thyroid immune responses. In cross-validation, a model built on a 13 V-J signature told ophthalmopathy apart from stable hyperthyroidism with approximately 90% sensitivity and about 81% specificity, and in testing the same model reached 80%/75%.

Taken from cysteine to phenylalanine, the CDR3 has 18 residues. The kept DNA is CDR3 alone, 54 bases in frame from the first base. The junction carries 23 bases between V and J, which are trimmed by 6 bases and 0 bases respectively. Via the germline V gene, CDR1 is SNHLY and CDR2 FYNNEI. The TCR beta CDR3 regions were amplified from the RNA transcripts. For the first round of RT-PCR on the TCR CDR3, the HTBI primer set was used together with the Qiagen OneStep RT-PCR kit. The libraries were constructed in a second round of multiplex PCR and then size-selected and purified. Paired-end sequencing of the libraries was performed with 100 bp reads on an Illumina HiSeq2000. The authors processed their data as follows. SOAPnuke was used to process the raw data, removing reads that contained adapters or uncalled bases, had a mean Phred below 15, or lacked an exact match to the constant primer or identifier. High-quality paired reads were merged using COPE v1.2.5, and each unique nucleotide sequence was defined as a clonotype. Clonotypes were aligned to IMGT TRBV, TRBD and TRBJ reference segments using MiTCR v1.1. Only V-J combinations with frequency above 0.0001, covering about 99% of repertoires, were analysed. A TCS score was defined as the ratio of F50 (clonal expansion) to E x V (chaos), with BLOSUM62-based TCRdist applied between CDR3 peptides within each V-J. Welch's t-statistics and random forest reduced roughly 540 V-J features to 13, which were used in a naive Bayes classifier (R e1071). Clones were called with MiXCR by TCRdb after fastp trimmed the public reads at Q25, and only in-frame beta chains were retained. CDR3 protein sequences are deduplicated, and each keeps its most common genes and DNA. The V and J calls follow TCRdb's processing rather than the paper's. The table for this sample lists some 400,000 distinct CDR3 sequences; roughly 19% of them were counted only once. The ten top clones hold 3% to 4.5% of the sample.

Ten or more counts support this clonotype. This clone's antigen is unknown. The sample holds no much larger clone one base away, and base qualities are not on file. Stable Graves' hyperthyroidism was defined as the absence of progression to ophthalmopathy over 18 months of follow-up. Hyperthyroidism patients were aged 18 to 65 years and newly diagnosed, with disease duration of less than 2 months. Patients with uncontrolled infections, other autoimmune diseases, pregnancy or lactation were excluded. Diagnoses relied on clinical symptoms, serum thyroxine and TRAb, thyroid ultrasound and orbital computed tomography. Ficoll-Paque density gradient centrifugation was used to isolate PBMCs from around 10 ml of fresh peripheral blood. Trizol reagent was used to extract total RNA, and RNA quality was then checked on an Agilent 2100 Bioanalyzer.

The rearranged segments are TRBV2 and TRBJ1-1, with the D gene uncertain. The sample taken for sequencing was blood. The receptor's source is a woman aged 18-35 years with Graves' hyperthyroidism. The DNA sequence is given as TGTGCCAGCAGAGAATCGGACGGACTAAACTTCATGAACACTGAAGCTTTCTTT. Its amino acids are CASRESDGLNFMNTEAFF.